Listed here are 32 T cell receptor beta chains from one sample, sequenced in a study of T cell responses to AZD1222 COVID-19 vaccine. Using immunoSEQ multiplex PCR, the repertoire was profiled, and TCRdb retains in-frame clones only, with some absent. Among 150,000 to 180,000 clones listed, about 88% were seen once. The sample consisted of peripheral blood, taken on day 0 of AZD1222 vaccination. The receptors here all came from an adult in good health.

The genes are TRBV25-1 and TRBJ2-3; 9 bases match TRBD2. The germline V gene has CDR1 MGHDK and CDR2 SYGVNS. V shed 1 base and J 5 bases; nucleotides not matched to a gene: 7. This CDR3 contains 16 residues. CDR3 region: CASSEWISGRGDTQYF. CDR3 DNA sequence: TGTGCCAGCAGTGAATGGATTAGCGGGAGAGGAGATACGCAGTATTTT.

The rearrangement links TRBV5-1 to TRBJ2-5; 7 positions agree with TRBD2. The V gene end was trimmed by 0 bases and the J gene end by 2 bases; junction bases not matched to a gene: 7. This CDR3 contains 16 residues. Germline V gene data show CDR1 as SGHRS and CDR2 as YFSETQ. CDR3 loop: CASSLEGGWGQETQYF. The CDR3, as DNA: TGCGCCAGCAGCTTGGAGGGAGGGTGGGGGCAAGAGACCCAGTACTTC.

V gene TRBV11-3 combines with J gene TRBJ2-1; D unresolved. Between the trimmed V and J ends, which lost 5 bases and 11 bases, there was a span of 16 bases. Germline CDR1 is SGHNT and CDR2 is YENEEA. The CDR3 is 13 residues long. The CDR3 loop reads CASSPASATQQFF. CDR3 bases: TGTGCCAGCAGCCCTGCCTCAGCCACCCAGCAGTTCTTC.

This clone was observed a single time. The chain combines TRBV5-1 with TRBJ2-3; 12 nucleotides agree with TRBD2. The V segment lost 1 base and the J segment 4 bases; nucleotides outside the gene matches: 4. CDR1 and CDR2 (germline): SGHRS, YFSETQ. This CDR3 is built from 16 residues. In DNA form, the CDR3 reads TGCGCCAGCAGCTTGCGACTAGCGGGAGTACCAGATACGCAGTATTTT. This gives the protein CASSLRLAGVPDTQYF.

This clone was recorded a few times. The rearrangement links TRBV27 to TRBJ2-3; no reliable D call. The CDR3 contains 10 residues. CDR1 and CDR2 from the germline V gene are MNHEY and SMNVEV (reference sequence). Trimming shortened V by 2 bases and J by 9 bases, and 3 bases separated the two germline ends. Written as DNA, the CDR3 is TGTGCCAGCAGTTTACTAACGCAGTATTTT. As protein: CASSLLTQYF.

This chain links TRBV7-3 with TRBJ1-1; 9 bases are a match to TRBD1. Losses at the gene ends were 2 bases for V and 1 base for J; bases not matched to a gene: 5. Germline lookup yields CDR1 SGHTA and CDR2 FQGTGA. This CDR3 region has 16 residues. The CDR3 coding sequence is TGTGCCAGCAGCTTATCGACAGGGGGTGGGAACACTGAAGCTTTCTTT. It translates to CASSLSTGGGNTEAFF.

The count of this clone is one. This sequence joins TRBV3-1 (or the pseudogene TRBV3-2) and TRBJ2-1; possibly TRBD1 or TRBD2 for D (6 bases each). The CDR3 sequence is 18 residues long. Germline V gives CDR1 LGHDT, CDR2 YNNKEL (reference sequence). V lost 0 bases and J 0 bases, leaving 15 bases between the germline ends. The CDR3 DNA sequence: TGTGCCAGCAGCCAAGATCAGGGGAGGCGCCTCTCCTACAATGAGCAGTTCTTC. It encodes CASSQDQGRRLSYNEQFF.

The chain has TRBV7-2 and TRBJ1-1; TRBD1 might be the D (5 bases). CDR3 length equals 14 residues. The V end lost 0 bases, the J end lost 11 bases, and 16 bases lay between the germline ends. The V gene's germline CDR1 is SGHTA and CDR2 FQGNSA. For the CDR3, the DNA is TGTGCCAGCAGCTTAGCATCGACTGGGGGGGAGGCTTTCTTT. It codes for CASSLASTGGEAFF.

This clone was seen just once. CDR3 sequence (DNA): TGTGCCAGCAGTTACGGGGAATCCGGTACGCAGTATTTT. It is translated as CASSYGESGTQYF. V usage is TRBV6-2 or TRBV6-3 and J usage is TRBJ2-3; D not resolved. Germline V gives CDR1 MNHEY, CDR2 SVGEGT. Trimming left V 2 bases short and J 8 bases short, with 11 bases between. CDR3 length: 13 residues.

The chain links TRBV5-1 to TRBJ1-4, with a weak D call TRBD1 (6 bases). CDR3 length equals 17 residues. Germline V gene lookup returns CDR1 SGHRS and CDR2 YFSETQ. V was shortened by 2 bases and J by 2 bases, with 16 bases between the two germline ends. The CDR3 coding sequence is TGCGCCAGCAGCTTTCAGGGGAGTCGGGTGACTAATGAAAAACTGTTTTTT. Encoded protein: CASSFQGSRVTNEKLFF.

The chain recombines TRBV2 with TRBJ2-5; 7 bases map to TRBD2. CDR1 SNHLY and CDR2 FYNNEI come from the germline V gene. V lost 7 bases, J lost 6 bases, and 5 bases stayed unmatched. The CDR3 has 12 amino acids. The CDR3 bases are TGTGCCAGCACGGGGGAGGGGAAGACCCAGTACTTC. It specifies CASTGEGKTQYF.

The J gene is TRBJ1-1, the V gene TRBV30; D gene unclear. The CDR3 extends over 11 amino acids. V shed 1 base and J shed 3 bases, with 3 bases lying between them. The germline V gene encodes CDR1 GTSNPN and CDR2 SVGIG (reference sequence). CDR3 nucleotide sequence: TGTGCCTGGAGTGCGGACACTGAAGCTTTCTTT. It is translated as CAWSADTEAFF.

The chain joins TRBV5-1 to TRBJ1-2; D is uncertain. This CDR3 contains 13 residues. In germline, CDR1 is SGHRS, CDR2 YFSETQ. V lost 0 bases to trimming and J lost 7 bases, with 10 bases between them. CDR3 residues: CASSLGQDGGYTF. DNA of the CDR3: TGCGCCAGCAGCTTGGGGCAGGACGGTGGCTACACCTTC.

The CDR3 nucleotides are TGCAGCGTTGCAGGGTTCCTCACTGAAGCTTTCTTT. The encoded protein is CSVAGFLTEAFF. The chain combines TRBV29-1 with TRBJ1-1, with D possibly being TRBD1 (5 bases). Between the trimmed V and J ends, which lost 4 bases and 4 bases, there was a span of 10 bases. This CDR3 has 12 residues. Germline V gene lookup returns CDR1 SQVTM and CDR2 ANQGSEA.

The chain links TRBV5-1 to TRBJ1-1; 7 bases map to TRBD1. With 0 bases clipped from V and 0 bases from J, the junction kept 8 bases outside the gene matches. This CDR3 region has 17 residues. The germline V gene encodes CDR1 SGHRS and CDR2 YFSETQ. The CDR3 sequence: CASSLGTGAVMNTEAFF. The CDR3 DNA follows: TGCGCCAGCAGCTTGGGGACAGGAGCCGTTATGAACACTGAAGCTTTCTTT.

This rearrangement joins TRBV19 to TRBJ1-4; unclear D gene. Trimming left V 1 base short and J 8 bases short, with 5 bases between. Germline V gives CDR1 LNHDA, CDR2 SQIVND (reference sequence). This CDR3 has 12 residues. The DNA of the CDR3 is TGTGCCAGTAGTATAGGAAAAGAAAAACTGTTTTTT. This sequence encodes CASSIGKEKLFF.

V usage is TRBV7-2 and J usage is TRBJ2-7; D could derive from TRBD1 or TRBD2 (6 bases each). Trimming shortened V by 4 bases and J by 4 bases, and 11 bases separated the two germline ends. This CDR3 comprises 13 residues. The V gene's germline CDR1 is SGHTA and CDR2 FQGNSA. In nucleotides, the CDR3 is TGTGCCAGCAGCTCCTTAGGGGGGTACGAGCAGTACTTC. Protein product: CASSSLGGYEQYF. The whole variable domain, remainder taken from reference TRBV7-2 and TRBJ2-7, is GAGVSQSPSNKVTEKGKDVELRCDPISGHTALYWYRQSLGQGLEFLIYFQGNSAPDKSGLPSDRFSAERTGGSVSTLTIQRTQQEDSAVYLCASSSLGGYEQYFGPGTRLTVT.

The chain carries TRBV19 and TRBJ1-2; possibly TRBD1 for D (5 bases). V was pared by 6 bases and J by 4 bases, with 12 bases between. The CDR3 has 13 residues. Germline V gene lookup returns CDR1 LNHDA and CDR2 SQIVND (reference sequence). CDR3: CASRKGLGYGYTF. The CDR3 DNA sequence: TGTGCCAGTAGGAAGGGGCTCGGCTATGGCTACACCTTC.

The chain employs TRBV9 and TRBJ1-3; D is unclear. Germline CDR1 SGDLS, CDR2 YYNGEE. The V end was cut by 0 bases, the J end by 2 bases, with 9 bases between. The CDR3 spans 15 residues. The chain's CDR3 is CASSVGWGAGNTIYF. CDR3 bases: TGTGCCAGCAGCGTAGGTTGGGGAGCTGGAAACACCATATATTTT. Full variable domain (outside the CDR3, taken from reference TRBV9 and TRBJ1-3): DSGVTQTPKHLITATGQRVTLRCSPRSGDLSVYWYQQSLDQGLQFLIQYYNGEERAKGNILERFSAQQFPDLHSELNLSSLELGDSALYFCASSVGWGAGNTIYFGEGSWLTVV.

This rearrangement joins TRBV9 to TRBJ2-3; D gene ambiguous. V lost 3 bases and J 2 bases, leaving 13 bases between the germline ends. This CDR3 spans 15 amino acids. Germline values: CDR1 SGDLS, CDR2 YYNGEE. CDR3 bases: TGTGCCAGCAGCGATTACCCCCGTCCCACAGATACGCAGTATTTT. It codes for CASSDYPRPTDTQYF. Looking up the rest from reference TRBV9 and TRBJ2-3 gives the full variable domain: DSGVTQTPKHLITATGQRVTLRCSPRSGDLSVYWYQQSLDQGLQFLIQYYNGEERAKGNILERFSAQQFPDLHSELNLSSLELGDSALYFCASSDYPRPTDTQYFGPGTRLTVL.

This clone has a handful of counts. The chain is built from TRBV18 and TRBJ1-2; D gene uncertain. V was pared by 0 bases and J by 6 bases, with 11 bases between. This CDR3 region has 14 residues. Germline V CDR1 and CDR2: KGHSH, LQKENI. The CDR3 region is CASSPPEGFDGYTF. DNA of the CDR3: TGTGCCAGCTCACCACCGGAAGGATTCGATGGCTACACCTTC.

The chain links TRBV7-3 to TRBJ2-3, with unresolved D. This CDR3 has 16 amino acids. V was clipped by 1 base and J by 2 bases, with 13 bases between them. Germline assignment: CDR1 SGHTA and CDR2 FQGTGA. The DNA for the CDR3 is TGTGCCAGCAGCTTAAGTAGGGCTAGACCCACAGATACGCAGTATTTT. It codes for CASSLSRARPTDTQYF.

Worth noting for this clone: At one of its ends the junction is not consistent with the germline gene, which may arise from a read error. This chain links TRBV12-3 or TRBV12-4 with TRBJ1-1; 7 nucleotides line up with TRBD1. The CDR3 totals 13 residues. CDR3 in DNA: TGTGCCAGCAGTTTCAGGGGGGACACTGGAGCTTTCTTT. Its protein product is CASSFRGDTGAFF.

On this clone itself: Other DNA sequences in this specimen translate into the identical CDR3. V and J are TRBV4-1 and TRBJ1-2, with D unresolved. V shed 0 bases and J shed 0 bases, with 8 bases lying between them. CDR1 MGHRA and CDR2 YSYEKL come from the germline V gene. CDR3 length equals 15 residues. CDR3 nucleotide sequence: TGCGCCAGCAGCCAAGAGCCAGACCCTAACTATGGCTACACCTTC. This gives the protein CASSQEPDPNYGYTF.

The chain employs TRBV27 and TRBJ1-1; D is ambiguous. Germline loops: CDR1 MNHEY, CDR2 SMNVEV (reference sequence). This CDR3 comprises 15 residues. V gave up 4 bases and J gave up 6 bases, with 18 bases separating them. The CDR3 here is CASSSPGPSVAEAFF. The CDR3 nucleotides read TGTGCCAGCAGTTCTCCCGGACCATCTGTGGCTGAAGCTTTCTTT.

J is TRBJ2-7 and V is TRBV21-1; the table gives TRBD1 as D, unverified against the DNA. TRBV21-1 is described as a pseudogene. The CDR3 sequence is 13 residues long. The CDR3 nucleotides are TGTGCCAGCACCAGGGGGACGTCCTACGAGCAGTACTTC. The encoded protein is CASTRGTSYEQYF.

This chain connects TRBV4-1 to TRBJ1-5; D is perhaps TRBD1 (5 bases). The V and J ends lost 1 base and 6 bases respectively, with 10 bases between them. The CDR3 is 14 residues long. Per germline, CDR1 MGHRA and CDR2 YSYEKL. The CDR3 protein is CASSQGEDIQPQHF. The CDR3 nucleotides are TGCGCCAGCAGCCAAGGGGAGGACATTCAGCCCCAGCATTTT.

This clone was counted between two and nine times. The chain recombines TRBV24-1 with TRBJ2-3; TRBD1 might be the D (6 bases). The CDR3 is 14 residues long. V gave up 5 bases and J gave up 2 bases, with 10 bases separating them. Per the germline V gene, CDR1 is KGHDR and CDR2 is SFDVKD. The CDR3: CATSVGQNTDTQYF. The CDR3 DNA reads as TGTGCCACCAGTGTCGGACAGAACACAGATACGCAGTATTTT.

The gene calls are TRBV19 and TRBJ1-2; weak D call: TRBD1 (5 bases). The CDR3 is 14 amino acids. Trimming shortened V by 6 bases and J by 5 bases, and 16 bases separated the two germline ends. Germline CDR1 LNHDA, CDR2 SQIVND (reference sequence). CDR3 loop: CASSPRGIGYGYTF. Written as DNA, the CDR3 is TGTGCCAGTAGCCCTCGGGGGATAGGGTATGGCTACACCTTC.

The CDR3 sequence: CASSENRGTADTQYF. CDR3 nucleotide sequence: TGTGCCAGCAGCGAGAACAGGGGGACTGCAGATACGCAGTATTTT. The rearrangement links TRBV25-1 to TRBJ2-3, with TRBD1 matching 8 bases. The CDR3 spans 15 residues. CDR1 and CDR2 from the germline V gene are MGHDK and SYGVNS. J was trimmed by 4 bases and V by 6 bases; bases with no gene match: 9.

A single count supports this clone. The chain employs TRBV9 and TRBJ2-1, with 8 bases matching TRBD1. V lost 3 bases to trimming and J lost 3 bases; unmatched junction nucleotides: 5. The CDR3 covers 15 residues. From germline, CDR1 is SGDLS and CDR2 YYNGEE. The CDR3 here is CASSEKGQDYNEQFF. The CDR3 DNA is TGTGCCAGCAGCGAAAAGGGACAGGACTACAATGAGCAGTTCTTC.

The CDR3 DNA sequence: TGCAGCGTTATCCTTGGGCGTCTGTTGTTCTATAGCAATCAGCCCCAGCATTTT. It translates to CSVILGRLLFYSNQPQHF. This chain uses TRBV29-1 with TRBJ1-5; the D is unclear. Germline loops: CDR1 SQVTM, CDR2 ANQGSEA. The ends were cut back, 5 bases at V and 0 bases at J, with 23 bases in the middle. The CDR3 spans 18 residues.